This TCR beta chain originates from a study of cytomegalovirus exposure and HLA in healthy donors. With 60 Vbeta and 13 Jbeta primers, the PCR was carried out. Sequencing was performed with immunoSEQ multiplex PCR; in TCRdb, only in-frame clones are kept and a portion is missing. The sample includes about 99,000 clones, about 77% of them seen just once. This clone was observed a few times. CDR1 SEHNR and CDR2 FQNEAQ come from the germline V gene (reference sequence). The CDR3 is made up of 13 amino acids. V lost 3 bases and J 2 bases, leaving 5 bases between the germline ends. V and J are TRBV7-9 and TRBJ1-3; the D gene is possibly TRBD1 (5 bases). Material: PBMCs. The sequence was obtained from a man aged 35 to 55 in good health and CMV-seronegative. The CDR3 sequence is CASSLDTGNTIYF. CDR3 nucleotide sequence: TGTGCCAGCAGCTTGGACACTGGAAACACCATATATTTT.